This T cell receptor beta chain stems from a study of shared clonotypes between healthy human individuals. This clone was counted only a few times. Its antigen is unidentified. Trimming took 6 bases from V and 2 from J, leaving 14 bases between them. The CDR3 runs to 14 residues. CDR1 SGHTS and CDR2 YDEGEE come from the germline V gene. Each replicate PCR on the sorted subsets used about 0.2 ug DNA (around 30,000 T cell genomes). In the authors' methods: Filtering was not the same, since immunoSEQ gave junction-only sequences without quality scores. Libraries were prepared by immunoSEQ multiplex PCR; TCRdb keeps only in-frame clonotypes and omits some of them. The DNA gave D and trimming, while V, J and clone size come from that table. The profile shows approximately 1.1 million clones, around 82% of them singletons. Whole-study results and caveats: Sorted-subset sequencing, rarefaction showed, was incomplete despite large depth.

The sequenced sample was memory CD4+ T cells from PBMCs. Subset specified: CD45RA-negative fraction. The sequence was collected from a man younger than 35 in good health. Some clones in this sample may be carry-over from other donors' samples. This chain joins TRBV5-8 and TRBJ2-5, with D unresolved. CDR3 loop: CASNPGWHQETQYF. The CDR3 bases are TGTGCCAGCAACCCTGGGTGGCATCAAGAGACCCAGTACTTC.